Below, 24 T cell receptor beta chains from the same sample are listed, as sequenced in a study of T cells in Graves' hyperthyroidism and ophthalmopathy. Amplification of TCR beta CDR3 regions used RNA as the template. The TCR CDR3 was amplified in a first-round RT-PCR using the HTBI primer set. A single record per CDR3 protein comes from TCRdb applying MiXCR to the multiplex PCR reads. The top ten clones hold around 69% of a sample with about 130,000 distinct CDR3 sequences, 22% of them seen once. The specimen sequenced was blood. These receptors came from a woman aged 45 to 65 with Graves' hyperthyroidism that later progressed to Graves' ophthalmopathy.

This clonotype was recorded a few times. This chain joins TRBV9 and TRBJ2-5, with 11 bases aligning to TRBD1. The J segment lost 6 bases and the V segment lost 3 bases, leaving 10 bases of the junction unmatched. The CDR3 has 16 residues. CDR1 and CDR2 (germline): SGDLS, YYNGEE. The CDR3 loop is CASSAAGTGGEKTQYF. CDR3 bases: TGTGCCAGCAGCGCCGCCGGGACAGGGGGGGAAAAGACCCAGTACTTC.

This clonotype was seen at least ten times. The V gene is TRBV27, the J gene TRBJ1-5; D might be TRBD1 (6 bases). The CDR3 has 15 amino acids. The ends were cut back, 1 base at V and 4 bases at J, with 11 bases in the middle. Germline CDR1 MNHEY, CDR2 SMNVEV (reference sequence). CDR3 bases: TGTGCCAGCAGTTTATTTCGGGGGGCTAATCAGCCCCAGCATTTT. This codes for CASSLFRGANQPQHF.

This chain links TRBV3-1 with TRBJ1-2; D call uncertain. This CDR3 is built from 13 residues. Germline CDR1 is LGHDT and CDR2 is YNNKEL (reference sequence). V was clipped by 5 bases and J by 4 bases, with 11 bases between them. The CDR3 DNA is TGTGCCAGCAGCTTGAATTCCCTCTATGGCTACACCTTC. Amino acid sequence: CASSLNSLYGYTF.

The chain joins TRBV5-1 to TRBJ1-3; D is unresolved. The CDR3 runs to 12 residues. Looked up from germline, CDR1 is SGHRS and CDR2 is YFSETQ. V lost 5 bases to trimming and J lost 4 bases, with 7 bases between them. The chain's CDR3 is CASRDEGNTIYF. CDR3 sequence (DNA): TGCGCCAGCAGAGACGAAGGAAACACCATATATTTT.

The chain combines TRBV7-9 with TRBJ1-5; tentatively, D is TRBD1 (5 bases). The germline V and J ends were trimmed by 4 bases and 5 bases, with 9 bases remaining between them. The V gene's germline CDR1 is SEHNR and CDR2 FQNEAQ (reference sequence). The CDR3 is made up of 13 amino acids. The CDR3 nucleotides read TGTGCCAGCAGCTGGGGGTACGATCAGCCCCAGCATTTT. Amino acids: CASSWGYDQPQHF.

This rearrangement joins TRBV29-1 to TRBJ2-7, with D perhaps TRBD1 or TRBD2 (5 bases each). V dropped 7 bases and J dropped 5 bases, with 18 bases sitting between them. This CDR3 comprises 13 residues. Germline V gene data show CDR1 as SQVTM and CDR2 as ANQGSEA. The CDR3 spells CSADGAGLDEQYF. CDR3 coding DNA: TGCAGCGCTGACGGGGCCGGCCTAGACGAGCAGTACTTC.

This clonotype was seen at least ten times. This chain uses TRBV6-1 with TRBJ2-7, with D perhaps matching TRBD1 (5 bases). The germline gives CDR1 MNHNS, CDR2 SASEGT. This CDR3 has 11 amino acids. The V and J ends lost 7 bases and 9 bases respectively, with 13 bases between them. CDR3 loop: CASTLGEVQYF. CDR3 bases: TGTGCCAGCACTTTAGGGGAAGTGCAGTACTTC.

V usage is TRBV7-2 and J usage is TRBJ2-3; D possibly corresponds to TRBD2 (7 bases). CDR3 length: 17 residues. The V end was cut by 4 bases, the J end by 1 base, with 18 bases between. Looked up from germline, CDR1 is SGHTA and CDR2 is FQGNSA. The CDR3 spells CASSSWGGGQRTDTQYF. Written as DNA, the CDR3 is TGTGCCAGCAGCTCATGGGGAGGGGGACAACGCACAGATACGCAGTATTTT.

This clonotype was detected only a few times. The V and J genes are TRBV5-8 and TRBJ2-5; 10 positions match TRBD1. There are 14 residues in the CDR3. Germline assignment: CDR1 SGHTS and CDR2 YDEGEE. V was clipped by 4 bases and J by 6 bases; unmatched bases: 6. The DNA of the CDR3 is TGTGCCAGCAGCGGGGACAGGGGTGCCAAGACCCAGTACTTC. Amino acid sequence: CASSGDRGAKTQYF. Supplemented by reference TRBV5-8 and TRBJ2-5, the full variable domain reads EAGVTQSPTHLIKTRGQQATLRCSPISGHTSVYWYQQALGLGLQFLLWYDEGEERNRGNFPPRFSGRQFPNYSSELNVNALELEDSALYLCASSGDRGAKTQYFGPGTRLLVL.

This clonotype was detected only once. The V gene is TRBV7-3, the J gene TRBJ2-5; 11 nucleotides line up with TRBD2. The DNA end is a closer match to TRBJ2-1, so the J assignment may be wrong. The CDR3 totals 13 residues. From germline, CDR1 is SGHTA and CDR2 FQGTGA. In DNA form, the CDR3 reads TGTGCCAGCAGTCCACTAGCGGGAGAGACCCAGTTCTTC. Encoded protein: CASSPLAGETQFF.

The chain recombines TRBV6-2 or TRBV6-3 with TRBJ2-3; 7 bases align to TRBD2. CDR3 size: 15 residues. From germline, CDR1 is MNHEY and CDR2 SVGEGT. V shed 7 bases and J 0 bases; nucleotides not matched to a gene: 7. The CDR3 bases are TGTGCCAGCACTTCAGCGGGATCTAGCACAGATACGCAGTATTTT. It encodes CASTSAGSSTDTQYF.

This clonotype turned up a few times. A read error may explain this, as a much larger clone is one base away. The chain joins TRBV3-1 to TRBJ2-7, with a weak D call TRBD2 (5 bases). The CDR3 extends over 15 amino acids. Germline CDR1 and CDR2: LGHDT and YNNKEL (reference sequence). The V gene lost 0 bases and the J gene lost 7 bases, with 16 bases spanning the gap. CDR3 DNA: TGTGCCAGCAGCCAAGATGGAGGACGTTCTGGAGAGCAGTACTTC. Encoded protein: CASSQDGGRSGEQYF.

This clonotype was counted ten times or more. The chain combines TRBV2 with TRBJ1-1, with no clear D. V lost 8 bases and J 0 bases, leaving 13 bases between the germline ends. The CDR3 runs to 14 residues. Germline V gives CDR1 SNHLY, CDR2 FYNNEI. The DNA for the CDR3 is TGTGCCAGCTCCTCATCCAACATGAACACTGAAGCTTTCTTT. It yields the protein CASSSSNMNTEAFF.

CDR3 coding DNA: TGTGCCAGCAGCCACCTCGGACAGGGGGCGCCTGGCACCGGGGAGCTGTTTTTT. It yields the protein CASSHLGQGAPGTGELFF. The J gene is TRBJ2-2, the V gene TRBV28; 11 bases map to TRBD1. Looked up from germline, CDR1 is MDHEN and CDR2 is SYDVKM. The V and J ends lost 6 bases and 4 bases, in that order; junction bases with no gene match: 13. This CDR3 contains 18 residues.

The chain has TRBV30 and TRBJ2-1, with D possibly being TRBD2 (7 bases). Trimming removed 0 bases at V and 5 bases at J, with 14 bases between. Germline loops: CDR1 GTSNPN, CDR2 SVGIG (reference sequence). The CDR3 totals 15 residues. The CDR3 DNA follows: TGTGCCTGGAGTGTCGGGGGGCTGAGGAACAATGAGCAGTTCTTC. As protein: CAWSVGGLRNNEQFF. Full variable domain (rest looked up from reference TRBV30 and TRBJ2-1): SQTIHQWPATLVQPVGSPLSLECTVEGTSNPNLYWYRQAAGRGLQLLFYSVGIGQISSEVPQNLSASRPQDRQFILSSKKLLLSDSGFYLCAWSVGGLRNNEQFFGPGTRLTVL.

This clonotype came up a few times. V and J are TRBV5-8 and TRBJ2-7, with D tentatively TRBD1 or TRBD2 (5 bases each). Germline CDR1 is SGHTS and CDR2 is YDEGEE. The CDR3 loop spans 13 amino acids. V dropped 4 bases and J dropped 3 bases, with 11 bases sitting between them. This CDR3 is CASSLGDRYEQYF. The CDR3 DNA reads TGTGCCAGCAGCCTGGGGGATCGCTACGAGCAGTACTTC.

CDR3: CASKIGGEQQPQHF. As DNA, the CDR3 is TGTGCCAGCAAAATCGGGGGGGAGCAACAGCCCCAGCATTTT. This chain connects TRBV18 to TRBJ1-5; D might be TRBD1 (5 bases). The length of the CDR3 is 14 residues. Germline CDR1 is KGHSH and CDR2 is LQKENI. Trimming left V 8 bases short and J 7 bases short, with 18 bases between.

The gene calls are TRBV28 and TRBJ1-5; 7 nucleotides agree with TRBD1. V lost 6 bases, J lost 1 base, and 9 bases stayed unmatched. The CDR3 runs 16 residues. Germline V lookup: CDR1 MDHEN, CDR2 SYDVKM. The CDR3 region has the DNA TGTGCCAGCAGGGCCTCCAGGGGGGGCAGCAATCAGCCCCAGCATTTT. Its protein is CASRASRGGSNQPQHF.

Points on this clonotype: This is likely a read error, given that the CDR3 carries no conserved phenylalanine or tryptophan at its end. The chain joins TRBV5-6 to TRBJ1-6, with 7 bases fitting TRBD1. Germline trimming cut 0 bases from V and 7 bases from J; bases unmatched to any gene: 4. The germline V gene has CDR1 SGHDT and CDR2 YYEEEE. The CDR3 runs 15 residues. Here the CDR3 DNA reads TGTGCCAGCAGCTTGGGTCAGGGGGTGAATTCACCCCTCCACCTT. Translating it yields CASSLGQGVNSPLHL.

The rearrangement uses TRBV20-1 and TRBJ2-7; D ambiguous. The CDR3 extends over 12 amino acids. Germline CDR1 DFQATT, CDR2 SNEGSKA (reference sequence). With 6 bases removed from V and 2 bases from J, the gap between germline ends came to 11 bases. CDR3 protein: CSAPDRTYEQYF. The CDR3 coding sequence is TGCAGTGCCCCGGACCGAACCTACGAGCAGTACTTC.

The chain couples TRBV20-1 to TRBJ2-7; 12 bases are a match to TRBD2. From germline, CDR1 is DFQATT and CDR2 SNEGSKA (reference sequence). The length of the CDR3 is 15 residues. J was trimmed by 0 bases and V by 4 bases; bases with no gene match: 4. CDR3 coding DNA: TGCAGTGCTACCGCGACTAGCGGGAGCTCCTACGAGCAGTACTTC. Residues: CSATATSGSSYEQYF.

This clonotype was seen more than once but under ten times. The V and J genes are TRBV29-1 and TRBJ2-5; perhaps TRBD2 as D (5 bases). Trimming took off 6 bases at V and 2 bases at J, with 7 bases between the two ends. Germline lookup yields CDR1 SQVTM and CDR2 ANQGSEA. The CDR3 totals 11 residues. The CDR3 nucleotides read TGCAGCGTCGGAGGTCAAGAGACCCAGTACTTC. It translates to CSVGGQETQYF.

This clonotype has a count of ten or more. The V and J genes are TRBV18 and TRBJ2-3; D gene unclear. This CDR3 spans 12 amino acids. V lost 2 bases, J lost 3 bases, and 3 bases lay in between. Germline V gives CDR1 KGHSH, CDR2 LQKENI. The CDR3 coding sequence is TGTGCCAGCTCACCAGAGACAGATACGCAGTATTTT. Amino acid sequence: CASSPETDTQYF.

This clonotype was recorded at least ten times. This chain uses TRBV27 with TRBJ2-5, with D maybe TRBD2 (5 bases). Germline V lookup: CDR1 MNHEY, CDR2 SMNVEV (reference sequence). The V gene lost 4 bases and the J gene lost 4 bases, with 13 bases spanning the gap. The CDR3 has 14 amino acids. DNA of the CDR3: TGTGCCAGCAGTTCCCGGGGAACGGGAGAGACCCAGTACTTC. Amino acid sequence: CASSSRGTGETQYF.